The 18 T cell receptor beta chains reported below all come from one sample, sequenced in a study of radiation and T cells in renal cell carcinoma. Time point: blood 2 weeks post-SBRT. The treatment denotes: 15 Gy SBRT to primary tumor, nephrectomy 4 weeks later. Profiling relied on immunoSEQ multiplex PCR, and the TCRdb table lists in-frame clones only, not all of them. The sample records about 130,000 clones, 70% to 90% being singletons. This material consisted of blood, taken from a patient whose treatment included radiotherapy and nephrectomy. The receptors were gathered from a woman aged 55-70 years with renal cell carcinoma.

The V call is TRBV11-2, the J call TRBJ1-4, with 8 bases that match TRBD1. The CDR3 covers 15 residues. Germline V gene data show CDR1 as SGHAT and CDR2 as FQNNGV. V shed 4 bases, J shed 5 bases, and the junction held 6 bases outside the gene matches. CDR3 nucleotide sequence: TGTGCCAGCAGCTCGAATACAGGGGGGAATGAAAAACTGTTTTTT. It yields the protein CASSSNTGGNEKLFF.

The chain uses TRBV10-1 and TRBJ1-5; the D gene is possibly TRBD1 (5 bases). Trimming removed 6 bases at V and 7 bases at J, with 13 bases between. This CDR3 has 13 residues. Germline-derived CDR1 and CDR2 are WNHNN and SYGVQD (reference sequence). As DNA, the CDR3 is TGCGCCAGCAGGACCCTCAGGGCCCAGCCCCAGCATTTT. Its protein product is CASRTLRAQPQHF.

CDR3 nucleotides: TGTGCCAGCTCCTCCGGGACAGACTCTCGTCTAGCCAAAAACATTCAGTACTTC. This encodes CASSSGTDSRLAKNIQYF. V usage is TRBV18 and J usage is TRBJ2-4, with 7 bases matching TRBD1. The trim removed 6 bases at V and 0 bases at J, leaving 14 bases unmatched. CDR1 is KGHSH and CDR2 is LQKENI in the germline V gene. The CDR3 runs to 18 residues.

The CDR3 sequence is CSVKQGWGNQPQHF. Written as DNA, the CDR3 is TGCAGCGTTAAACAGGGTTGGGGCAATCAGCCCCAGCATTTT. The chain has TRBV29-1 and TRBJ1-5; perhaps TRBD1 as D (6 bases). This CDR3 is 14 amino acids long. V was clipped by 5 bases and J by 2 bases, with 13 bases between them. Germline-derived CDR1 and CDR2 are SQVTM and ANQGSEA.

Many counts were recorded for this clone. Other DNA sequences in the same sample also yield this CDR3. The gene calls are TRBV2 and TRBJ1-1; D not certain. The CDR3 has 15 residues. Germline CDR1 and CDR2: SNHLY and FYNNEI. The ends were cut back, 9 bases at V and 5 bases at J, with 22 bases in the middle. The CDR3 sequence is CARAKSGVDGTEAFF. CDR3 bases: TGTGCCAGAGCTAAATCCGGGGTGGATGGGACTGAAGCTTTCTTT. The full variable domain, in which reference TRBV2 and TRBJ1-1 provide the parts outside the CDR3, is EPEVTQTPSHQVTQMGQEVILRCVPISNHLYFYWYRQILGQKVEFLVSFYNNEISEKSEIFDDQFSVERPDGSNFTLKIRSTKLEDSAMYFCARAKSGVDGTEAFFGQGTRLTVV.

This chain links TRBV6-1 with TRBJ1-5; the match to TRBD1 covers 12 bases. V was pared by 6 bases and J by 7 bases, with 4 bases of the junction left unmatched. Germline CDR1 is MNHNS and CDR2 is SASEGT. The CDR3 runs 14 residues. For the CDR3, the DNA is TGTGCCAGCAGGGGGACAGGGGGCTACCAGCCCCAGCATTTT. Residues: CASRGTGGYQPQHF.

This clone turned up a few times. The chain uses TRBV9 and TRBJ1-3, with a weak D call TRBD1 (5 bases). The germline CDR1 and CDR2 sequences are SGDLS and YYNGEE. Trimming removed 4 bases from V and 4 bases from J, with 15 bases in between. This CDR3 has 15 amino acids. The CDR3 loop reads CASSLYGDLGNTIYF. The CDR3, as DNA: TGTGCCAGCAGCCTCTACGGGGACTTGGGAAACACCATATATTTT.

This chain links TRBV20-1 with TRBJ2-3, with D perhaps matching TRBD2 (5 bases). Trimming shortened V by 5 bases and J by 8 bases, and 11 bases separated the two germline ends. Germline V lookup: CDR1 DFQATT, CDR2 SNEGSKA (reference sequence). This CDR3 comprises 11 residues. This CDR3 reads CSAPEAGTQYF. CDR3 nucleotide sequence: TGCAGTGCTCCTGAGGCGGGTACGCAGTATTTT.

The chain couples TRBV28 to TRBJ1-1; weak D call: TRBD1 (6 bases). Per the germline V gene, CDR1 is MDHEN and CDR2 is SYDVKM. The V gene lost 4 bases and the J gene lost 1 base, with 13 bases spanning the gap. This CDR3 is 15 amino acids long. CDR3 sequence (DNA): TGTGCCAGCAGTTCACAAGGACAGAAGAACACTGAAGCTTTCTTT. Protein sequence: CASSSQGQKNTEAFF.

The CDR3 spells CASSHLASGVETQYF. The CDR3 DNA reads as TGTGCCAGCAGCCACCTAGCCAGCGGGGTAGAGACCCAGTACTTC. The gene calls are TRBV7-6 and TRBJ2-5; 7 positions match TRBD2. This CDR3 spans 15 amino acids. Germline V gene data show CDR1 as SGHVS and CDR2 as FNYEAQ. V was pared by 5 bases and J by 4 bases, with 10 bases of the junction left unmatched. Full variable domain (rest looked up from reference TRBV7-6 and TRBJ2-5): GAGVSQSPRYKVTKRGQDVALRCDPISGHVSLYWYRQALGQGPEFLTYFNYEAQQDKSGLPNDRFSAERPEGSISTLTIQRTEQRDSAMYRCASSHLASGVETQYFGPGTRLLVL.

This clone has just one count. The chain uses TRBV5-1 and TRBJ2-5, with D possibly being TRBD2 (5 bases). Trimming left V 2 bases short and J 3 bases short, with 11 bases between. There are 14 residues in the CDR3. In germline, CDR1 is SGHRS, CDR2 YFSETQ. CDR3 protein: CASSLTTGKETQYF. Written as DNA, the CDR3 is TGCGCCAGCAGCTTAACAACGGGGAAAGAGACCCAGTACTTC.

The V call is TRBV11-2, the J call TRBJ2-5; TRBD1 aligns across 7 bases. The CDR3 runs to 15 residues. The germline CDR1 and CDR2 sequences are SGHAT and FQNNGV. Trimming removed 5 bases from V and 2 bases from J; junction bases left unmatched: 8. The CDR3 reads CASSAGGSGQETQYF. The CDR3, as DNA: TGTGCCAGCAGCGCAGGGGGAAGCGGTCAAGAGACCCAGTACTTC.

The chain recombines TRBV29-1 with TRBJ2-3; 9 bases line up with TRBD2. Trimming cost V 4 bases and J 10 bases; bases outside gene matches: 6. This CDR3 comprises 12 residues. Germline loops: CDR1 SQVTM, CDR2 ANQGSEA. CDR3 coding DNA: TGCAGCGTTGCTAGCGGGGAGGGATCGCAGTATTTT. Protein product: CSVASGEGSQYF.

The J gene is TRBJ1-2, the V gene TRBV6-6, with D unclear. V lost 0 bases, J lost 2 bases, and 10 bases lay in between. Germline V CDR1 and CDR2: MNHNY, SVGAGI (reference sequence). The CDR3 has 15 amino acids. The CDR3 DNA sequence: TGTGCCAGCAGTTACTCAGGGCAGTCCAACTATGGCTACACCTTC. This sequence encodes CASSYSGQSNYGYTF.

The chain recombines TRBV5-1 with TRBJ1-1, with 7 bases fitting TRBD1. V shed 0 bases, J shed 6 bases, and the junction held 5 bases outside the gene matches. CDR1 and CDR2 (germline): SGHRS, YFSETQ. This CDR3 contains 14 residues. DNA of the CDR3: TGCGCCAGCAGCTTGGAGGGGGCCGGCGCTGAAGCTTTCTTT. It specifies CASSLEGAGAEAFF.

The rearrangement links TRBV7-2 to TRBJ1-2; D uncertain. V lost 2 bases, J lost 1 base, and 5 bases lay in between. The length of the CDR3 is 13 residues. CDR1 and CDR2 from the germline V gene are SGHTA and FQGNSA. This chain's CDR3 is CASSLNHNYGYTF. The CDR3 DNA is TGTGCCAGCAGCTTAAACCATAACTATGGCTACACCTTC.

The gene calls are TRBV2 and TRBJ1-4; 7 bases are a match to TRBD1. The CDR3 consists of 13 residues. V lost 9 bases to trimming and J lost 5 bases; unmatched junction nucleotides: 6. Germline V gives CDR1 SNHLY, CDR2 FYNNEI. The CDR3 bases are TGTGCCAGTCAGGGACAGCCGAATGAAAAACTGTTTTTT. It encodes CASQGQPNEKLFF. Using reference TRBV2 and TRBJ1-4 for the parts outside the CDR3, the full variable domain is EPEVTQTPSHQVTQMGQEVILRCVPISNHLYFYWYRQILGQKVEFLVSFYNNEISEKSEIFDDQFSVERPDGSNFTLKIRSTKLEDSAMYFCASQGQPNEKLFFGSGTQLSVL.

The CDR3 sequence: CAVTRETQETQYF. Here the CDR3 DNA reads TGTGCCGTCACCCGGGAGACCCAAGAGACCCAGTACTTC. The chain recombines TRBV30 with TRBJ2-5, with TRBD2 as a possible D gene (6 bases). CDR1 GTSNPN and CDR2 SVGIG come from the germline V gene (reference sequence). Trimming removed 8 bases at V and 1 base at J, with 14 bases between. The CDR3 extends over 13 amino acids.